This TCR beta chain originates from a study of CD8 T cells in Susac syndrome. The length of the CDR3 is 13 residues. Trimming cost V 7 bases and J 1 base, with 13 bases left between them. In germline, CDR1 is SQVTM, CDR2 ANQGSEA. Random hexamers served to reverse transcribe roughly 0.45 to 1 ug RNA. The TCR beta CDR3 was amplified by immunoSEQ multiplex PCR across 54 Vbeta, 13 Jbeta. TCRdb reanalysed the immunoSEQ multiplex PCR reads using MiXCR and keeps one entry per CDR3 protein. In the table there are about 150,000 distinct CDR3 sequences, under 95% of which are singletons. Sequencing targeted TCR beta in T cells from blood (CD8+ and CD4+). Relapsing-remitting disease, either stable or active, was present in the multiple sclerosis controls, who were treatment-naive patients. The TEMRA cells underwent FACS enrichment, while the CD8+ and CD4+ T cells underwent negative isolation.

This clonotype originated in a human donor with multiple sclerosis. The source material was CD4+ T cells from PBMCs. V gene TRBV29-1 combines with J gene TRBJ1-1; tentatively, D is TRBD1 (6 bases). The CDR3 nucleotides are TGCAGCGCTAGGACAGACCAGAACACTGAAGCTTTCTTT. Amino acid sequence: CSARTDQNTEAFF.